A single sample gave rise to the 22 T cell receptor beta chains below, sequenced in a study of blood T cell repertoires in COVID-19. The method was immunoSEQ multiplex PCR; TCRdb's version includes in-frame clones alone and lacks a portion of them. The table lists roughly 240,000 clones, about 86% of them singletons. What was sequenced was peripheral blood. Receptors originate from a woman aged 25 to 39 who had recovered from COVID-19.

The CDR3 loop is CASSPGAGADTQYF. In nucleotides, the CDR3 is TGCGCCAGCAGCCCCGGGGCGGGGGCTGATACGCAGTATTTT. The chain combines TRBV5-1 with TRBJ2-3; D is perhaps TRBD2 (7 bases). V was pared by 4 bases and J by 6 bases, with 15 bases between. CDR1 is SGHRS, CDR2 YFSETQ, per germline. CDR3 length: 14 residues.

The V and J genes are TRBV25-1 and TRBJ1-2; 7 bases line up with TRBD1. J gave up 5 bases and V 3 bases, and 6 bases lay outside the gene matches. CDR1 is MGHDK, CDR2 SYGVNS, per germline. CDR3 length: 14 residues. CDR3 loop: CASSETGRQYGYTF. The CDR3 DNA reads as TGTGCCAGCAGTGAGACAGGGAGGCAGTATGGCTACACCTTC.

This clone showed up just once. The chain joins TRBV7-9 to TRBJ2-2, with a weak D call TRBD2 (5 bases). With 5 bases removed from V and 5 bases from J, the gap between germline ends came to 12 bases. Germline V gives CDR1 SEHNR, CDR2 FQNEAQ (reference sequence). This CDR3 is built from 14 residues. The DNA of the CDR3 is TGTGCCAGCAGCCCGATTCAGCGGACCGGGGAGCTGTTTTTT. Amino acid sequence: CASSPIQRTGELFF. The whole variable domain, filled in from reference TRBV7-9 and TRBJ2-2, reads DTGVSQNPRHKITKRGQNVTFRCDPISEHNRLYWYRQTLGQGPEFLTYFQNEAQLEKSRLLSDRFSAERPKGSFSTLEIQRTEQGDSAMYLCASSPIQRTGELFFGEGSRLTVL.

V gene TRBV28 combines with J gene TRBJ2-2; D gene unclear. V was shortened by 7 bases and J by 5 bases, with 8 bases between the two germline ends. Germline V CDR1 and CDR2: MDHEN, SYDVKM. The length of the CDR3 is 12 residues. The CDR3 region is CASMTSTGELFF. The CDR3 DNA is TGTGCCAGCATGACTTCTACCGGGGAGCTGTTTTTT. The whole variable domain, remainder taken from reference TRBV28 and TRBJ2-2, is DVKVTQSSRYLVKRTGEKVFLECVQDMDHENMFWYRQDPGLGLRLIYFSYDVKMKEKGDIPEGYSVSREKKERFSLILESASTNQTSMYLCASMTSTGELFFGEGSRLTVL.

The CDR3 reads CASSQAGQGVFLNYGYTF. The CDR3 DNA follows: TGTGCCAGCAGCCAAGCAGGACAGGGGGTCTTCCTTAACTATGGCTACACCTTC. The rearrangement uses TRBV14 and TRBJ1-2, with TRBD1 matching 10 bases. V trimming: 1 base; J trimming: 1 base; junction bases outside the gene matches: 9. Germline CDR1 and CDR2: SGHDN and FVKESK. The CDR3 contains 18 residues.

V and J are TRBV9 and TRBJ1-1; 9 nucleotides agree with TRBD1. Germline CDR1 is SGDLS and CDR2 is YYNGEE. The CDR3 is 16 residues long. J was trimmed by 4 bases and V by 3 bases; bases with no gene match: 10. The CDR3 sequence is CASSEGDRAERTEAFF. The CDR3 region has the DNA TGTGCCAGCAGCGAGGGGGACAGGGCGGAGCGCACTGAAGCTTTCTTT.

V gene TRBV10-3 combines with J gene TRBJ1-4; TRBD1 might be the D (5 bases). From germline, CDR1 is ENHRY and CDR2 SYGVKD. This CDR3 comprises 13 residues. V shed 7 bases and J shed 3 bases, with 9 bases lying between them. CDR3 nucleotides: TGTGCCATCATGGGGCAGTCTAATGAAAAACTGTTTTTT. Its protein is CAIMGQSNEKLFF.

The chain has TRBV3-1 (or the pseudogene TRBV3-2) and TRBJ1-2, with D unclear. Germline CDR1 is LGHDT and CDR2 is YNNKEL (reference sequence). The CDR3 totals 14 residues. Trimming removed 4 bases at V and 4 bases at J, with 13 bases between. The CDR3: CASSPDAALYGYTF. As DNA, the CDR3 is TGTGCCAGCAGCCCAGACGCGGCCCTCTATGGCTACACCTTC.

The rearrangement joins TRBV19 to TRBJ2-5; D gene unclear. This CDR3 is 14 amino acids long. The V gene lost 6 bases and the J gene lost 0 bases, with 11 bases spanning the gap. CDR1 is LNHDA, CDR2 SQIVND, per germline (reference sequence). CDR3 DNA: TGTGCCAGTAGCCGAGACAATTACCAAGAGACCCAGTACTTC. This translates into CASSRDNYQETQYF.

The rearrangement uses TRBV7-3 and TRBJ1-2, with D possibly matching TRBD1 (5 bases). Germline-derived CDR1 and CDR2 are SGHTA and FQGTGA. The V and J ends lost 5 bases and 7 bases respectively, with 17 bases between them. The CDR3 covers 14 residues. CDR3 coding DNA: TGTGCCAGCAGCCCCACGCCCGGGGGTGGTGGCTACACCTTC. Its translation is CASSPTPGGGGYTF. Drawing the rest from reference TRBV7-3 and TRBJ1-2, the complete variable domain is GAGVSQTPSNKVTEKGKYVELRCDPISGHTALYWYRQSLGQGPEFLIYFQGTGAADDSGLPNDRFFAVRPEGSVSTLKIQRTERGDSAVYLCASSPTPGGGGYTFGSGTRLTVV.

This clone was seen a few times. The chain combines TRBV3-1 (or the pseudogene TRBV3-2) with TRBJ2-7, with D possibly matching TRBD2 (6 bases). This CDR3 has 14 amino acids. The ends were cut back, 4 bases at V and 2 bases at J, with 12 bases in the middle. CDR1 is LGHDT, CDR2 YNNKEL, per germline (reference sequence). This CDR3 is CASSPGLNPYEQYF. CDR3 in DNA: TGTGCCAGCAGCCCGGGACTGAACCCCTACGAGCAGTACTTC.

The chain joins TRBV6-2 or TRBV6-3 to TRBJ2-1; 15 bases align to TRBD2. The V and J ends lost 4 bases and 5 bases, in that order; junction bases with no gene match: 9. Looked up from germline, CDR1 is MNHEY and CDR2 is SVGEGT. The CDR3 sequence is 18 residues long. The CDR3 DNA is TGTGCCAGCAGTTCAGGACTAGCGGGGGGGTCGATAGACAATGAGCAGTTCTTC. It yields the protein CASSSGLAGGSIDNEQFF.

This clone was observed a handful of times. The chain recombines TRBV4-2 with TRBJ1-6, with 10 nucleotides matching TRBD1. V gave up 0 bases and J gave up 10 bases; unmatched junction bases: 3. Germline V CDR1 and CDR2: LGHNA, YNFKEQ. This CDR3 spans 15 amino acids. CDR3 sequence (DNA): TGTGCCAGCAGCCAAGAGACAGGGGGCAGATCACCCCTCCACTTT. Protein product: CASSQETGGRSPLHF.

This clone is a singleton in its sample. The rearrangement links TRBV6-2 or TRBV6-3 to TRBJ2-7; 7 positions agree with TRBD2. Germline V gene lookup returns CDR1 MNHEY and CDR2 SVGEGT. The CDR3 is 15 amino acids. J lost 7 bases, V lost 3 bases, and 12 bases had no gene match. The CDR3, as DNA: TGTGCCAGCAGTTATCCCCATAGCGGGCGACGGGAGCAGTACTTC. This gives the protein CASSYPHSGRREQYF.

This sequence joins TRBV7-2 and TRBJ2-5; 13 positions agree with TRBD2. Germline CDR1 SGHTA, CDR2 FQGNSA. The CDR3 covers 16 residues. V gave up 5 bases and J gave up 5 bases; unmatched junction bases: 8. In nucleotides, the CDR3 is TGTGCCAGCAGCCCACGGACTAGCGGGGGTCAGGAGACCCAGTACTTC. Translation: CASSPRTSGGQETQYF.

In DNA form, the CDR3 reads TGTGCCAGCAGGCGTCAGGGGGCCCGCTCCTACGAGCAGTACTTC. It translates to CASRRQGARSYEQYF. This sequence joins TRBV5-6 and TRBJ2-7; 8 bases line up with TRBD1. This CDR3 contains 15 residues. The V segment lost 5 bases and the J segment 0 bases; nucleotides outside the gene matches: 7. CDR1 is SGHDT and CDR2 is YYEEEE in the germline V gene. The whole variable domain, filled in from reference TRBV5-6 and TRBJ2-7, reads DAGVTQSPTHLIKTRGQQVTLRCSPKSGHDTVSWYQQALGQGPQFIFQYYEEEERQRGNFPDRFSGHQFPNYSSELNVNALLLGDSALYLCASRRQGARSYEQYFGPGTRLTVT.

Only a few counts were recorded for this clone. The chain carries TRBV19 and TRBJ1-6; the D is unclear. The germline gives CDR1 LNHDA, CDR2 SQIVND (reference sequence). Trimming shortened V by 7 bases and J by 7 bases, and 11 bases separated the two germline ends. The CDR3 consists of 13 residues. CDR3: CASKWADNSPLHF. The CDR3 DNA reads TGTGCCAGTAAATGGGCAGACAATTCACCCCTCCACTTT.

The V gene is TRBV9, the J gene TRBJ2-5; the match to TRBD1 covers 10 bases. V trimming: 4 bases; J trimming: 3 bases; junction bases outside the gene matches: 6. The CDR3 covers 15 residues. Germline V gives CDR1 SGDLS, CDR2 YYNGEE. The CDR3 nucleotides read TGTGCCAGCAGCCCAGCCGGGACAGGGGAAGAGACCCAGTACTTC. Its translation is CASSPAGTGEETQYF.

The chain recombines TRBV30 with TRBJ1-2; D uncertain. Germline CDR1 reads GTSNPN; CDR2 reads SVGIG (reference sequence). The CDR3 has 13 amino acids. V was clipped by 2 bases and J by 3 bases, with 10 bases between them. The CDR3 sequence is CAWSFQQHYGYTF. CDR3 nucleotide sequence: TGTGCCTGGAGTTTCCAACAGCACTATGGCTACACCTTC.

The chain recombines TRBV6-5 with TRBJ1-6, with TRBD1 identical over 8 bases. V dropped 7 bases and J dropped 6; count of bases not matched to a gene: 8. Germline CDR1 reads MNHEY; CDR2 reads SVGAGI. The CDR3 loop spans 15 amino acids. CDR3 sequence: CASKSSQGANSPLHF. The CDR3 nucleotides are TGTGCCAGCAAAAGCAGCCAGGGGGCTAATTCACCCCTCCACTTT.

This rearrangement joins TRBV19 to TRBJ1-1; tentative D call: TRBD1 (6 bases). The CDR3 is 14 amino acids. Trimming left V 3 bases short and J 3 bases short, with 11 bases between. CDR1 LNHDA and CDR2 SQIVND come from the germline V gene (reference sequence). In nucleotides, the CDR3 is TGTGCCAGTAGTATCCTGGGGGCGGACACTGAAGCTTTCTTT. Translating it yields CASSILGADTEAFF. The variable domain in full, with the rest retrieved from reference TRBV19 and TRBJ1-1, is DGGITQSPKYLFRKEGQNVTLSCEQNLNHDAMYWYRQDPGQGLRLIYYSQIVNDFQKGDIAEGYSVSREKKESFPLTVTSAQKNPTAFYLCASSILGADTEAFFGQGTRLTVV.

The CDR3 nucleotides are TGTGCCAGCAGCCAAACTAGCGCCGGGACAGGGAGTCACGAGCAGTACTTC. This gives the protein CASSQTSAGTGSHEQYF. V gene TRBV14 combines with J gene TRBJ2-7, with 9 bases identical to TRBD1. The CDR3 loop spans 17 amino acids. V lost 2 bases and J lost 5; bases outside the gene matches: 13. Germline lookup yields CDR1 SGHDN and CDR2 FVKESK.